These T cell receptor beta chains were read from a single sample in a study of blood T cell repertoires in COVID-19. Data came from immunoSEQ multiplex PCR; TCRdb stores just in-frame clones and leaves some out. The sample carries roughly 84,000 clones, 70% to 90% recorded once. Material for sequencing was peripheral blood. These receptors came from a woman of 80 years or more with acute or convalescent COVID-19. CDR3s include the opening cysteine and the closing phenylalanine or tryptophan. The D gene is left open where the match is weak. For some rows the clone size is stated as once, few or many, or as a class when expanded; others skip it.

abundance | j_gene | v_gene | d_gene | CDR3nt | CDR3aa
NA | TRBJ1-3 | TRBV29-1 | TRBD1 | TGCAGCGCGATCACAGGGGGTGGAAACACCATATATTTT | CSAITGGGNTIYF
NA | TRBJ1-1 | TRBV5-6 | NA | TGTGCCAGCAGCCGCTGGGGTGGGGCGAACACTGAAGCTTTCTTT | CASSRWGGANTEAFF
NA | TRBJ1-2 | TRBV5-1 | NA | TGCGCCAGCAGCTTGGAGACAGGTCCTAACTATGGCTACACCTTC | CASSLETGPNYGYTF
once | TRBJ2-1 | TRBV10-1 | TRBD2 | TGCGCCAGCGCGGCTAGCGGGTACAATGAGCAGTTCTTC | CASAASGYNEQFF
NA | TRBJ1-5 | TRBV27 | TRBD1 | TGTGCCAGCACTACCGGGACAGGGAATCAGCCCCAGCATTTT | CASTTGTGNQPQHF
few | TRBJ2-7 | TRBV13 | TRBD1 | TGTGCCAGCAGGGGACAGGGCCTTCGCGAGCAGTACTTC | CASRGQGLREQYF
once | TRBJ2-7 | TRBV7-9 | TRBD1 | TGTGCCAGCAGCCTACAGGGGGCGAGGAACGAGCAGTACTTC | CASSLQGARNEQYF
NA | TRBJ2-7 | TRBV5-1 | NA | TGCGCCAGCAGCTTGGACAGGGCTTCCTACGAGCAGTACTTC | CASSLDRASYEQYF
NA | TRBJ1-2 | TRBV3-1/TRBV3-2 | NA | TGTGCCAGCAGCCAGCGAAATTGGGGGCAGCAAAGTGGCTACACCTTC | CASSQRNWGQQSGYTF
NA | TRBJ2-1 | TRBV7-9 | NA | TGTGCCAGCAGCCCCCCGGCCGGGGGATTCAATGAGCAGTTCTTC | CASSPPAGGFNEQFF
once | TRBJ2-7 | TRBV5-4 | NA | TGTGCCACCCAGGGGTTCCGCTCCTACGAGCAGTACTTC | CATQGFRSYEQYF
NA | TRBJ1-2 | TRBV5-4 | NA | TGTGCCAGCAGCTTGGGGGGCGGTGCTAACTATGGCTACACCTTC | CASSLGGGANYGYTF
NA | TRBJ1-5 | TRBV6-1 | NA | TGTGCCAGCAGTGCCCGGATAGGAGGTGGCAATCAGCCCCAGCATTTT | CASSARIGGGNQPQHF
NA | TRBJ1-1 | TRBV19 | NA | TGTGCCAGTAGCCATGAGGCCCCTGGGACTGAAGCTTTCTTT | CASSHEAPGTEAFF
NA | TRBJ1-5 | TRBV24-1 | NA | TGTGCCACCAGTGATAATGGAGGGACCGGCAATCAGCCCCAGCATTTT | CATSDNGGTGNQPQHF
NA | TRBJ1-1 | TRBV6-5 | TRBD1 | TGTGCCAGCAGTTACTCGACGTGGACAGGCACTGAAGCTTTCTTT | CASSYSTWTGTEAFF
NA | TRBJ1-4 | TRBV11-2 | TRBD1 | TGTGCCAGCAGCCCCGGCGACAGGGGGCACGAAGAAAAACTGTTTTTT | CASSPGDRGHEEKLFF
NA | TRBJ2-1 | TRBV6-6 | TRBD1 | TGTGCCAGCAGTTACGATAACAGGGGGCCTGAGCAGTTCTTC | CASSYDNRGPEQFF
NA | TRBJ2-7 | TRBV9 | TRBD2 | TGTGCCAGCATCTTGGGAGGGGTTCGGTACGAGCAGTACTTC | CASILGGVRYEQYF
NA | TRBJ2-2 | TRBV27 | TRBD2 | TGTGCCAGCAGAGTCAGCGGGGGGCTTAACACCGGGGAGCTGTTTTTT | CASRVSGGLNTGELFF